Shown below are 3 T cell receptor beta chains from a single sample sequenced in a study of blood T cell repertoires in COVID-19 (dated by TCRdb to 2018 to 2020). Library preparation was by the immunoSEQ multiplex PCR assay. The clones in this table, taken by TCRdb from immuneACCESS, are in-frame only. Not every clone is retained; where verified, under half of the shortfall comes from an unresolved V gene, and the cause of the rest is unknown. For this sample the table gives over 250,000 clones, of which around 90% were detected only once. Approximately 4% of the sample rests with the top ten. Sequencing was done on a sample of peripheral blood. The receptors were gathered from a man aged 60 to 69 who had recovered from COVID-19.

The chain carries TRBV11-3 and TRBJ2-3; the D is unclear. The CDR3 is 13 amino acids. Between the trimmed V and J ends, which lost 3 bases and 9 bases, there was a span of 13 bases. Germline V gives CDR1 SGHNT, CDR2 YENEEA. CDR3 residues: CASSFALVPTQYF. DNA of the CDR3: TGTGCCAGCAGCTTCGCGCTAGTGCCGACGCAGTATTTT.

The V gene is TRBV19, the J gene TRBJ1-1; a possible D gene is TRBD1 (5 bases). V lost 1 base to trimming and J lost 11 bases, with 17 bases between them. CDR1 is LNHDA and CDR2 is SQIVND in the germline V gene (reference sequence). The CDR3 loop spans 14 amino acids. The CDR3 region has the DNA TGTGCCAGTAGTATAGTTCCAGGGAGGGCGTTGGCTTTCTTT. Translating gives CASSIVPGRALAFF.

The chain is built from TRBV7-2 and TRBJ2-5; 9 positions match TRBD2. The trim removed 7 bases at V and 4 bases at J, leaving 10 bases unmatched. Looked up from germline, CDR1 is SGHTA and CDR2 is FQGNSA. This CDR3 has 15 residues. In DNA form, the CDR3 reads TGTGCCAGCACACAGACTAGCGGACTAGGAGAGACCCAGTACTTC. It yields the protein CASTQTSGLGETQYF.